Listed here are 17 T cell receptor beta chains from one sample, sequenced in a study of blood T cell repertoires in COVID-19. The repertoire was sequenced with immunoSEQ multiplex PCR; TCRdb's copy has only in-frame clones and lacks some. This table has 190,000 or so clones, around 89% appearing once. Sequencing used PBMCs or T cells enriched from blood (not recorded which). The receptors originated from a young man who had recovered from COVID-19.

The chain carries TRBV3-1 (or the pseudogene TRBV3-2) and TRBJ1-5; tentative D call: TRBD1 (6 bases). Germline-derived CDR1 and CDR2 are LGHDT and YNNKEL (reference sequence). V was shortened by 3 bases and J by 0 bases, with 9 bases between the two germline ends. The CDR3 sequence is 15 residues long. CDR3 nucleotide sequence: TGTGCCAGCAGCCAGAGAGGGGGTAGCAATCAGCCCCAGCATTTT. It encodes CASSQRGGSNQPQHF.

This chain links TRBV7-2 with TRBJ2-6; TRBD1 matches 7 bases. The CDR3 sequence is 16 residues long. V shed 1 base, J shed 4 bases, and the junction held 4 bases outside the gene matches. The V gene's germline CDR1 is SGHTA and CDR2 FQGNSA. The CDR3 DNA follows: TGTGCCAGCAGCTTAGGATACAGGGGAGGGGCCAACGTCCTGACTTTC. Translated, it gives CASSLGYRGGANVLTF.

In nucleotides, the CDR3 is TGCAGTGCTAGTGGTCCCTACACTGAAGCTTTCTTT. It is translated as CSASGPYTEAFF. The chain uses TRBV20-1 and TRBJ1-1; no firm D call. The CDR3 totals 12 residues. Per the germline V gene, CDR1 is DFQATT and CDR2 is SNEGSKA (reference sequence). Trimming removed 3 bases from V and 3 bases from J, with 8 bases in between.

This clone was counted once. The chain combines TRBV10-2 with TRBJ2-2; D perhaps matches TRBD2 (5 bases). Trimming removed 5 bases from V and 1 base from J, with 8 bases in between. CDR3 length: 14 amino acids. CDR1 is WSHSY and CDR2 is SAAADI in the germline V gene. The CDR3 nucleotides are TGCGCCAGCAGTAAGCGGAGGAACACCGGGGAGCTGTTTTTT. This sequence encodes CASSKRRNTGELFF.

This chain uses TRBV18 with TRBJ1-2, with D possibly TRBD1 on 6 matching bases. Trimming cost V 1 base and J 1 base, with 7 bases left between them. This CDR3 is built from 14 residues. Germline V gene data show CDR1 as KGHSH and CDR2 as LQKENI. CDR3 loop: CASSPQGDNYGYTF. CDR3 in DNA: TGTGCCAGCTCACCACAGGGGGATAACTATGGCTACACCTTC.

The CDR3 region has the DNA TGTGCCAGCAGCCGGGGACAGACCTCTGGAAACACCATATATTTT. This gives the protein CASSRGQTSGNTIYF. The chain is built from TRBV7-9 and TRBJ1-3, with 7 bases fitting TRBD1. Germline V gene lookup returns CDR1 SEHNR and CDR2 FQNEAQ (reference sequence). J was trimmed by 0 bases and V by 5 bases; bases with no gene match: 4. This CDR3 is built from 15 residues.

The V and J genes are TRBV27 and TRBJ2-1; the D gene is possibly TRBD1 (6 bases). In germline, CDR1 is MNHEY, CDR2 SMNVEV (reference sequence). The CDR3 has 14 residues. The germline V and J ends were trimmed by 10 bases and 5 bases, with 18 bases remaining between them. CDR3 in amino acids: CATRQGAGDNEQFF. DNA of the CDR3: TGTGCCACCCGGCAAGGGGCAGGGGACAATGAGCAGTTCTTC.

V gene TRBV29-1 combines with J gene TRBJ2-3; D possibly corresponds to TRBD2 (6 bases). V was pared by 7 bases and J by 4 bases, with 21 bases between. This CDR3 comprises 15 residues. Per germline, CDR1 SQVTM and CDR2 ANQGSEA. The CDR3 is CSADLKGRKADTQYF. Written as DNA, the CDR3 is TGCAGCGCAGACCTGAAGGGGAGGAAGGCAGATACGCAGTATTTT.

The chain recombines TRBV7-2 with TRBJ1-1; D not certain. Trimming removed 5 bases at V and 1 base at J, with 8 bases between. This CDR3 has 13 amino acids. CDR1 and CDR2 (germline): SGHTA, FQGNSA. DNA for the CDR3: TGTGCCAGCAGCCCACGGGGGAACACTGAAGCTTTCTTT. Protein: CASSPRGNTEAFF.

The chain employs TRBV11-2 and TRBJ1-3, with D perhaps matching TRBD1 (5 bases). V gave up 1 base and J gave up 0 bases, with 7 bases separating them. The V gene's germline CDR1 is SGHAT and CDR2 FQNNGV. This CDR3 has 15 residues. This chain's CDR3 is CASSLGGDSGNTIYF. The CDR3 DNA reads TGTGCCAGCAGCTTAGGGGGGGACTCTGGAAACACCATATATTTT.

The chain recombines TRBV30 with TRBJ2-5, with a possible D match to TRBD2 (6 bases). The V gene's germline CDR1 is GTSNPN and CDR2 SVGIG (reference sequence). The CDR3 runs 14 residues. V was trimmed by 0 bases and J by 2 bases, leaving 10 bases between them. The CDR3 nucleotides read TGTGCCTGGAGTGTGGTGGGGGGTCAAGAGACCCAGTACTTC. Translation: CAWSVVGGQETQYF.

The rearrangement links TRBV6-5 to TRBJ2-1; D is perhaps TRBD1 (5 bases). V lost 0 bases to trimming and J lost 7 bases, with 13 bases between them. The CDR3 totals 15 residues. CDR1 and CDR2 from the germline V gene are MNHEY and SVGAGI. CDR3: CASSYSFSSGNEQFF. The CDR3 coding sequence is TGTGCCAGCAGTTACTCCTTCTCCTCAGGGAATGAGCAGTTCTTC.

This chain connects TRBV12-3 or TRBV12-4 to TRBJ1-1, with D unresolved. The V and J ends lost 2 bases and 1 base respectively, with 5 bases between them. The CDR3 is made up of 13 amino acids. This CDR3 is CASSLSWNTEAFF. CDR3 nucleotides: TGTGCCAGCAGTTTATCCTGGAACACTGAAGCTTTCTTT.

V gene TRBV30 combines with J gene TRBJ2-3; D may be TRBD2 (6 bases). The germline V gene encodes CDR1 GTSNPN and CDR2 SVGIG (reference sequence). Trimming shortened V by 3 bases and J by 0 bases, and 10 bases separated the two germline ends. The CDR3 has 14 residues. The CDR3 region has the DNA TGTGCCTGGAGAGCGGGTGAAAGCACAGATACGCAGTATTTT. This encodes CAWRAGESTDTQYF. The complete variable domain, with remaining parts taken from reference TRBV30 and TRBJ2-3, reads SQTIHQWPATLVQPVGSPLSLECTVEGTSNPNLYWYRQAAGRGLQLLFYSVGIGQISSEVPQNLSASRPQDRQFILSSKKLLLSDSGFYLCAWRAGESTDTQYFGPGTRLTVL.

The chain combines TRBV6-5 with TRBJ1-6; TRBD1 matches at 11 bases. The CDR3 sequence is 15 residues long. Trimming cost V 8 bases and J 7 bases; bases outside gene matches: 7. The V gene's germline CDR1 is MNHEY and CDR2 SVGAGI. CDR3 amino acids: CASLTRDRGNSPLHF. The DNA of the CDR3 is TGTGCCAGCTTAACCCGGGACAGGGGGAATTCACCCCTCCACTTT.

The chain couples TRBV13 to TRBJ1-1; D gene ambiguous. The CDR3 sequence is 12 residues long. Germline V gives CDR1 PRHDT, CDR2 FYEKMQ (reference sequence). Between the trimmed V and J ends, which lost 5 bases and 10 bases, there was a span of 14 bases. CDR3 residues: CASSTQNRGAFF. The CDR3 bases are TGTGCCAGCAGCACCCAGAACCGAGGAGCTTTCTTT.

The genes are TRBV3-1 (or the pseudogene TRBV3-2) and TRBJ2-4, with TRBD1 identical over 7 bases. This CDR3 region has 14 residues. Per the germline V gene, CDR1 is LGHDT and CDR2 is YNNKEL (reference sequence). The trim removed 1 base at V and 16 bases at J, leaving 13 bases unmatched. CDR3 sequence: CASSQVGGQATPYF. CDR3 nucleotide sequence: TGTGCCAGCAGCCAAGTAGGAGGACAGGCCACCCCCTACTTC.